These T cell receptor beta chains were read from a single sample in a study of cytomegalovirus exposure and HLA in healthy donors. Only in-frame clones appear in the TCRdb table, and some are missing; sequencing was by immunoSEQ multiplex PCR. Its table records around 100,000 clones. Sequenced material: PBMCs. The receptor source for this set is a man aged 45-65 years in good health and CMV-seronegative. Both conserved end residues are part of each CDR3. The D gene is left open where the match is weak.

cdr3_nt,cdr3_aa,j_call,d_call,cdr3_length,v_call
TGTGCCAGCAGCTTCGGGCAGGGGCATTTGGAGCAGTACTTC,CASSFGQGHLEQYF,TRBJ2-7,NA,14,TRBV13
TGTGCCAGCATCCCAACCCTCGCCAGGGCCAACTATGGCTACACCTTC,CASIPTLARANYGYTF,TRBJ1-2,NA,16,TRBV5-8
TGTGCCAGCAGCCTACCGGGACAGGGCACAGATACGCAGTATTTT,CASSLPGQGTDTQYF,TRBJ2-3,TRBD1,15,TRBV5-4
TGTGCCAGCAGCCCAAGGACAGACAGTAATTCACCCCTCCACTTT,CASSPRTDSNSPLHF,TRBJ1-6,NA,15,TRBV9
TGTGCCAGCAGCCTGGGACTAGCTCGGTACGAGCAGTACTTC,CASSLGLARYEQYF,TRBJ2-7,TRBD2,14,TRBV11-2
TGTGCCAGCAGTGGGGCTAGCGCGGTTTACAATGAGCAGTTCTTC,CASSGASAVYNEQFF,TRBJ2-1,NA,15,TRBV6-1
TGTGCCAGCAGCCTTAGACTAGCGCTTGGCGAGCAGTACTTC,CASSLRLALGEQYF,TRBJ2-7,TRBD2,14,TRBV4-2
TGTGCCAGCAGCTTAGCACTAGCGGGATTTGAGCAGTACTTC,CASSLALAGFEQYF,TRBJ2-7,TRBD2,14,TRBV7-9
TGTGCCAGCAGCTTCGGATCAGGACAGGGCCTGGGACCCCTCCACTTT,CASSFGSGQGLGPLHF,TRBJ1-6,TRBD1,16,TRBV7-2
TGCGCCAGCAGCCAAGATTTCAGACAGGGGTCCCCTGGAAACACCATATATTTT,CASSQDFRQGSPGNTIYF,TRBJ1-3,TRBD1,18,TRBV4-1
TGTGCCAGTAGTATCCGGGACAGCAACTATGGCTACACCTTC,CASSIRDSNYGYTF,TRBJ1-2,TRBD1,14,TRBV19
TGTGCCAGCACCCCGATTCCCGGGACAGGGCGGGGTGGGGTTTTCGGGGAGCTGTTTTTT,CASTPIPGTGRGGVFGELFF,TRBJ2-2,TRBD1,20,TRBV2
TGTGCCAGCTCACCCAGCGGGAGCACAACCTACAATGAGCAGTTCTTC,CASSPSGSTTYNEQFF,TRBJ2-1,TRBD2,16,TRBV18
TGCGCCAGCAGCACCTTCATCGGTAACTATGGCTACACCTTC,CASSTFIGNYGYTF,TRBJ1-2,NA,14,TRBV5-1
TGTGCCAGCAGTGGTATCGCGCGGCAGTACTTC,CASSGIARQYF,TRBJ2-7,NA,11,TRBV25-1
TGTGCCAGCAGTTCCCGGACAGGACGCGACACTGAAGCTTTCTTT,CASSSRTGRDTEAFF,TRBJ1-1,TRBD1,15,TRBV27
TGTGCCAGCAGCTTAAGGGGCACGGGGAACACTGAAGCTTTCTTT,CASSLRGTGNTEAFF,TRBJ1-1,NA,15,TRBV13
TGCAGCGTTGAACCTAGCGGGGCGGGCAATGAGCAGTTCTTC,CSVEPSGAGNEQFF,TRBJ2-1,TRBD2,14,TRBV29-1
TGCGCCAGCAGCGAGGGACAGCAACGCGCCTACGAGCAGTACTTC,CASSEGQQRAYEQYF,TRBJ2-7,TRBD1,15,TRBV5-1
TGTGCCAGTAGTATCGCCGGCGGGGGCTACACCTTC,CASSIAGGGYTF,TRBJ1-2,NA,12,TRBV19
TGTGCCAGCAGCCCTCTCTCCGGGGGAGCTTTCTTT,CASSPLSGGAFF,TRBJ1-1,NA,12,TRBV9
TGTGCCAGCAGCCCAACTCCTGGACAGGGCGGTACTGGAAACACCATATATTTT,CASSPTPGQGGTGNTIYF,TRBJ1-3,TRBD1,18,TRBV13
TGTGCCAGCAGACGACGGGGGACAGGTCTCGAGCAGTACTTC,CASRRRGTGLEQYF,TRBJ2-7,TRBD1,14,TRBV27
TGTGCCAGCTCACCACTTAAGGGGGCGAATTCGACTAGGTCCTTTGAGCAGTTCTTC,CASSPLKGANSTRSFEQFF,TRBJ2-1,NA,19,TRBV18
TGTGCCAACCCAGGGGGCCCCTACAATGAGCAGTTCTTC,CANPGGPYNEQFF,TRBJ2-1,TRBD1,13,TRBV25-1
TGTGCCATCAGGACGGACAAATTAAACACCATATATTTT,CAIRTDKLNTIYF,TRBJ1-3,NA,13,TRBV10-3
TGTGCCAGCAGCTTACGACGGCGGAATGAAGCTTTCTTT,CASSLRRRNEAFF,TRBJ1-1,NA,13,TRBV11-3
TGCGCCAGCAGCTCCACTACAGGGTCCCCGGGGGAGACCCAGTACTTC,CASSSTTGSPGETQYF,TRBJ2-5,NA,16,TRBV5-1
TGTGCCTGGAGCGACACAGGGACGGGAGGAAACACCATATATTTT,CAWSDTGTGGNTIYF,TRBJ1-3,NA,15,TRBV30